Below, 8 T cell receptor beta chains from the same sample are listed, as sequenced in a study of T cell responses to AZD1222 COVID-19 vaccine. Generated by immunoSEQ multiplex PCR, the TCRdb table keeps only in-frame clones and is missing some. The table includes 150,000 to 200,000 clones, about nine tenths detected once. This sample comprised peripheral blood, obtained on day 0 of MenACWY control vaccination. These receptors originate from an adult in good health.

The genes are TRBV7-2 and TRBJ1-5, with D uncertain. The V end lost 5 bases, the J end lost 4 bases, and 15 bases lay between the germline ends. The CDR3 contains 15 residues. CDR1 is SGHTA, CDR2 FQGNSA, per germline. The CDR3 DNA follows: TGTGCCAGCAGCACCGGCCCCCGTTGGAATCAGCCCCAGCATTTT. Translating it yields CASSTGPRWNQPQHF.

J is TRBJ1-1 and V is TRBV2; D may be TRBD1 (5 bases). Per the germline V gene, CDR1 is SNHLY and CDR2 is FYNNEI. The CDR3 extends over 13 amino acids. Deletions cut 6 bases from V and 1 base from J, with 9 bases between. The CDR3 DNA follows: TGTGCCAGCAGGGGACGGCCGAACACTGAAGCTTTCTTT. It yields the protein CASRGRPNTEAFF.

V and J are TRBV11-2 and TRBJ2-4; maybe TRBD2 (6 bases). The CDR3 runs 14 residues. Germline V gene data show CDR1 as SGHAT and CDR2 as FQNNGV. V dropped 7 bases and J dropped 2 bases, with 12 bases sitting between them. This chain's CDR3 is CASTLEGTKNIQYF. The CDR3 nucleotides read TGTGCCAGCACCTTGGAGGGGACCAAAAACATTCAGTACTTC.

The chain is built from TRBV9 and TRBJ2-7, with 10 bases that match TRBD2. Germline V gene sequence: CDR1 SGDLS, CDR2 YYNGEE. The CDR3 has 15 residues. With 5 bases clipped from V and 1 base from J, the junction kept 6 bases outside the gene matches. The CDR3 spells CASSPSGGPSYEQYF. DNA for the CDR3: TGTGCCAGCAGTCCTAGCGGGGGCCCTTCCTACGAGCAGTACTTC.

The chain couples TRBV4-2 to TRBJ2-2, with TRBD2 matching 9 bases. The germline CDR1 and CDR2 sequences are LGHNA and YNFKEQ. After removal of 0 bases from V and 2 bases from J, the junction contained 4 bases not matched to a gene. This CDR3 is 17 amino acids long. The CDR3 coding sequence is TGTGCCAGCAGCCAAGACCCGCGGGGGGGAAACACCGGGGAGCTGTTTTTT. Protein product: CASSQDPRGGNTGELFF.

This clone is classed as medium-sized (0.01 to 0.1%). Other DNA sequences in the same sample also yield this CDR3. J is TRBJ2-1 and V is TRBV5-4; no firm D call. CDR1 and CDR2 (germline): SGHNT, YYREEE (reference sequence). V shed 0 bases and J shed 0 bases, with 7 bases lying between them. This CDR3 contains 15 residues. CDR3 amino acids: CASSLDSRSYNEQFF. CDR3 nucleotide sequence: TGTGCCAGCAGCTTGGATTCTCGCTCCTACAATGAGCAGTTCTTC.

V gene TRBV9 combines with J gene TRBJ2-2; no definite D call. The V gene lost 0 bases and the J gene lost 5 bases, with 11 bases spanning the gap. Looked up from germline, CDR1 is SGDLS and CDR2 is YYNGEE. The CDR3 runs 15 residues. The CDR3 sequence is CASSVDDRKTGELFF. CDR3 in DNA: TGTGCCAGCAGCGTAGATGATAGGAAGACCGGGGAGCTGTTTTTT.

The rearrangement links TRBV5-1 to TRBJ1-5; 8 nucleotides agree with TRBD1. CDR1 and CDR2 from the germline V gene are SGHRS and YFSETQ. The CDR3 length is 15 residues. With V trimmed by 2 bases and J by 6 bases, 7 bases remained unmatched. The CDR3 DNA sequence: TGCGCCAGCAGCTTACAGGGGGAAGGAGGTCAGCCCCAGCATTTT. It encodes CASSLQGEGGQPQHF.